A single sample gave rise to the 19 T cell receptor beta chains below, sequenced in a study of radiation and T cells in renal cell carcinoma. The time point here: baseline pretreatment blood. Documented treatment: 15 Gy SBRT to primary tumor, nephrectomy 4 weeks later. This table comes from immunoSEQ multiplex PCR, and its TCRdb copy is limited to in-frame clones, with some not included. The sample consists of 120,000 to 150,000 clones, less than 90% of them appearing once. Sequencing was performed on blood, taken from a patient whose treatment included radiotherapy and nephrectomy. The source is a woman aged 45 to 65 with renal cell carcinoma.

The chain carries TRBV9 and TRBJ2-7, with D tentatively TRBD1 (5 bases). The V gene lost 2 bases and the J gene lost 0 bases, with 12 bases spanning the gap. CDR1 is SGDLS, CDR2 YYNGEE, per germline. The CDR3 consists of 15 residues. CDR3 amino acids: CASSVTPQGSYEQYF. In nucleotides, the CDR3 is TGTGCCAGCAGCGTTACCCCTCAGGGCTCCTACGAGCAGTACTTC.

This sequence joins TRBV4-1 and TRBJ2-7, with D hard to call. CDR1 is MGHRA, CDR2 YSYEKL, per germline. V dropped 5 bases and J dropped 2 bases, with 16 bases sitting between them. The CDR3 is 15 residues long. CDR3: CASSLSSARPYEQYF. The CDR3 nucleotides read TGCGCCAGCAGCTTAAGCTCCGCCAGGCCCTACGAGCAGTACTTC.

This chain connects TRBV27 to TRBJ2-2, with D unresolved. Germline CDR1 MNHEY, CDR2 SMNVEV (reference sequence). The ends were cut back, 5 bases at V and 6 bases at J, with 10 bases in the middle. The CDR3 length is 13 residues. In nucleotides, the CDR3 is TGTGCCAGCAGTCCTACCATTTCCGGGGAGCTGTTTTTT. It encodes CASSPTISGELFF.

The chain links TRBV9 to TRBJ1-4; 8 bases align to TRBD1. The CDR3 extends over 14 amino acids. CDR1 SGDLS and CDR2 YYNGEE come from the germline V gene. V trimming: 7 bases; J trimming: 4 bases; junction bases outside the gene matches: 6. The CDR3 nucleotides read TGTGCCAGCGGGAACAGGGGGATTAATGAAAAACTGTTTTTT. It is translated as CASGNRGINEKLFF. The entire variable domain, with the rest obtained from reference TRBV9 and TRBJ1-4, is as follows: DSGVTQTPKHLITATGQRVTLRCSPRSGDLSVYWYQQSLDQGLQFLIQYYNGEERAKGNILERFSAQQFPDLHSELNLSSLELGDSALYFCASGNRGINEKLFFGSGTQLSVL.

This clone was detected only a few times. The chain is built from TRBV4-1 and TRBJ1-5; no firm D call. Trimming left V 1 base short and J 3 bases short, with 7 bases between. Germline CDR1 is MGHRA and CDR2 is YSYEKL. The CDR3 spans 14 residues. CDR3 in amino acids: CASSQVGFNQPQHF. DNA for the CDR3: TGCGCCAGCAGCCAAGTGGGTTTCAATCAGCCCCAGCATTTT.

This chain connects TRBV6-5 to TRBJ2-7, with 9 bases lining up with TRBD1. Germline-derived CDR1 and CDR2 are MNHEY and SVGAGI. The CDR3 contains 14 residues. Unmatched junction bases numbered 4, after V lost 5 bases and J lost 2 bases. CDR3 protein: CASSLYRGPYEQYF. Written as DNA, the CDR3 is TGTGCCAGCAGTCTCTACAGGGGGCCCTACGAGCAGTACTTC.

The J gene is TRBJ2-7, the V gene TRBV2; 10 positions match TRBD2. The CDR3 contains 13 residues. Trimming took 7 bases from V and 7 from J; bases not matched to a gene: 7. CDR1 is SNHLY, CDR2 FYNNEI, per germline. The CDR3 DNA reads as TGTGCCAGCACAAGCGGGAGGGCCGGAGAGCAGTACTTC. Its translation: CASTSGRAGEQYF.

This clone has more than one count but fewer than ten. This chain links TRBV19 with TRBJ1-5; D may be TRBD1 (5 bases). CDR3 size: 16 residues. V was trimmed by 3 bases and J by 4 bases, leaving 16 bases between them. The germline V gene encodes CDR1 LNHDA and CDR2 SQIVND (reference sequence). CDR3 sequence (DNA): TGTGCCAGTAGTATTATCGGGGCTTCTGGTAATCAGCCCCAGCATTTT. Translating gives CASSIIGASGNQPQHF. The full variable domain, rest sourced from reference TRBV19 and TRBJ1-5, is DGGITQSPKYLFRKEGQNVTLSCEQNLNHDAMYWYRQDPGQGLRLIYYSQIVNDFQKGDIAEGYSVSREKKESFPLTVTSAQKNPTAFYLCASSIIGASGNQPQHFGDGTRLSIL.

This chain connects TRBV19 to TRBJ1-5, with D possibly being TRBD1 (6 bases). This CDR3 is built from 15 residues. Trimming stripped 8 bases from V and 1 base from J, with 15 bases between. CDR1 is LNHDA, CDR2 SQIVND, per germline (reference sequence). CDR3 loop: CASADSVLSNQPQHF. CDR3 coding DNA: TGTGCCAGTGCGGACAGTGTTTTAAGCAATCAGCCCCAGCATTTT.

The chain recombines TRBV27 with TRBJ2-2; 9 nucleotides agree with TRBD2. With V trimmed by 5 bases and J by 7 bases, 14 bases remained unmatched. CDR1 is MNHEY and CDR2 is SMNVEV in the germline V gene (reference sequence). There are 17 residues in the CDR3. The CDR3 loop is CASSAHGGREGFGELFF. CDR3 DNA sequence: TGTGCCAGCAGTGCCCATGGAGGGCGGGAGGGTTTCGGGGAGCTGTTTTTT.

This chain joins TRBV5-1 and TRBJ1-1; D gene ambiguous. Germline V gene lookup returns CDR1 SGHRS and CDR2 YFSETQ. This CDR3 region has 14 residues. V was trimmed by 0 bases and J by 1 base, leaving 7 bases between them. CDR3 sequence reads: CASSLVGRNTEAFF. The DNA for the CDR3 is TGCGCCAGCAGCTTGGTAGGGAGGAACACTGAAGCTTTCTTT. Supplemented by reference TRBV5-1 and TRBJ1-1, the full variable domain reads KAGVTQTPRYLIKTRGQQVTLSCSPISGHRSVSWYQQTPGQGLQFLFEYFSETQRNKGNFPGRFSGRQFSNSRSEMNVSTLELGDSALYLCASSLVGRNTEAFFGQGTRLTVV.

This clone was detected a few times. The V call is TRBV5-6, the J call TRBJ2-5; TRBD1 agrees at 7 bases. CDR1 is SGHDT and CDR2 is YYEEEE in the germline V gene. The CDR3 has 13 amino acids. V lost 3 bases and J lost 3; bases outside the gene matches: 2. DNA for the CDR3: TGTGCCAGCAGCTGGGGGACAGAAGAGACCCAGTACTTC. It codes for CASSWGTEETQYF.

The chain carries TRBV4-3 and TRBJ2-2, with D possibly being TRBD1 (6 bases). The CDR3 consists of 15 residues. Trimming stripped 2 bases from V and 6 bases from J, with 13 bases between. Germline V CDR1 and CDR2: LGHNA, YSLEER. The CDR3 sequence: CASSQLTGSPGELFF. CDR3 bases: TGCGCCAGCAGCCAACTTACAGGGAGTCCCGGGGAGCTGTTTTTT.

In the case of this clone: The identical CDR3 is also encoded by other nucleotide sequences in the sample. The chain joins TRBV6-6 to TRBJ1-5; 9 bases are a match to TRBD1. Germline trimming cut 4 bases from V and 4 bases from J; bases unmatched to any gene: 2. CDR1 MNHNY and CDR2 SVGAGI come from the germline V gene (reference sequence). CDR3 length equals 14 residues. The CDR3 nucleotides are TGTGCCAGCAGTTTGACAGGGGGGAATCAGCCCCAGCATTTT. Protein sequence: CASSLTGGNQPQHF.

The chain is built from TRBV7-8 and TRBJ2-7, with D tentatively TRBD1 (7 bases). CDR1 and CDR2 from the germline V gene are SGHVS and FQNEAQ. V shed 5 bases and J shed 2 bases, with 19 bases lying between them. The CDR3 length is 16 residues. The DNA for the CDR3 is TGTGCCAGCAGCCTGGTGGAGGGGGCTATTGCCTACGAGCAGTACTTC. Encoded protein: CASSLVEGAIAYEQYF.

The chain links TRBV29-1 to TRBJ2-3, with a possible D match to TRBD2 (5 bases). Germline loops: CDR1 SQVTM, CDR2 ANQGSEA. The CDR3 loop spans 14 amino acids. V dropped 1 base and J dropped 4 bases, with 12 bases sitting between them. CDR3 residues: CSVEASISPDTQYF. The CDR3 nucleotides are TGCAGCGTTGAAGCTAGCATCAGCCCAGATACGCAGTATTTT.

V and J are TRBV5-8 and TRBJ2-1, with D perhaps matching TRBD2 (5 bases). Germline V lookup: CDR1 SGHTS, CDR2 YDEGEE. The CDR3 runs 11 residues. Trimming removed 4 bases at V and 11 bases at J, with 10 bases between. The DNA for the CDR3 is TGTGCCAGCAGCAGAGACGGGAAGCAGTTCTTC. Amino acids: CASSRDGKQFF.

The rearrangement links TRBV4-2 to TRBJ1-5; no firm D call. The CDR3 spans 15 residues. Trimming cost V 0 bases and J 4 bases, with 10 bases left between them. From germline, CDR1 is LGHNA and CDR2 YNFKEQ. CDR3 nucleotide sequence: TGTGCCAGCAGCCAAGATGAGGGAATTAATCAGCCCCAGCATTTT. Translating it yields CASSQDEGINQPQHF.

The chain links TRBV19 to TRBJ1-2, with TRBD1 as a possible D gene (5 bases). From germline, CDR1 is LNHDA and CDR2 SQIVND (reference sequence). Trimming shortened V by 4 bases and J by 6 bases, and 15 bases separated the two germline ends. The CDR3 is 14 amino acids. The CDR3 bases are TGTGCCAGTAGTAAGCCGGAGGGGCTTAATGGCTACACCTTC. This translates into CASSKPEGLNGYTF.